The T cell receptor beta chain described here comes from a study of blood T cells in healthy people across ages. Findings of the study overall: Diversity of TCR beta per million T cells declined in a roughly linear way with age.

The V segment lost 0 bases and the J segment 7 bases; nucleotides outside the gene matches: 7. Germline CDR1 is LGHNA and CDR2 is YSLEER. The CDR3 is 16 residues long. This clonotype has just a few counts. The antigen remains unidentified. PCR was performed a second time for roughly 7 to 11 cycles using a sample-barcoded 5' primer and a J-beta primer mix. The authors tagged each cDNA molecule using a template-switch adaptor with 12 random nucleotides. TCRdb ran MiXCR on the 5' RACE reads and lists one entry per CDR3 protein. Of roughly 700,000 distinct CDR3 sequences listed, roughly 25% are singletons. These sequences were also reported in another study, on T cells of mothers and their children. That investigation notes: The entire RNA extract went into cDNA synthesis at about 1.5 ug per 15 ul. Persisting microchimeric T cell clones went undetected.

This rearrangement joins TRBV4-3 to TRBJ1-4; 8 nucleotides line up with TRBD1. The clonotype originates from a boy aged 5-17 years in good health. Sequenced input: blood. The CDR3 here is CASSQDPGGRGEKLFF. The CDR3 coding sequence is TGCGCCAGCAGCCAAGATCCAGGGGGCAGGGGTGAAAAACTGTTTTTT.